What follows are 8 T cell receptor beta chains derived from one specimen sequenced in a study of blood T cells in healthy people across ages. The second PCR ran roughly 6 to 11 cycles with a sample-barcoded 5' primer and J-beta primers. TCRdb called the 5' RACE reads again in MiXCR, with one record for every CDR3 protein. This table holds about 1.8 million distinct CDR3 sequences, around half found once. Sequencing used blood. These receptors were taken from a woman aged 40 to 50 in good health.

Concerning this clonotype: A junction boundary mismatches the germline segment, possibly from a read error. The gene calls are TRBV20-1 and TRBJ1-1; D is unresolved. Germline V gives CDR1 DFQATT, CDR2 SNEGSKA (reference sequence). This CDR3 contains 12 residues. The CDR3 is CSARALNAEAFF. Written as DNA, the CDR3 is TGCAGTGCTAGAGCTCTGAACGCTGAAGCTTTCTTT.

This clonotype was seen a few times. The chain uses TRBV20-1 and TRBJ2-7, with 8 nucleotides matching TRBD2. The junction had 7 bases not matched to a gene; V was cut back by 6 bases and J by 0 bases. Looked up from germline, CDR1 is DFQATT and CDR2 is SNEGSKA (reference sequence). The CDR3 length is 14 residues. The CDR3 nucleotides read TGCAGTGCCAAACTAGCGGAGAGCTCCTACGAGCAGTACTTC. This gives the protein CSAKLAESSYEQYF.

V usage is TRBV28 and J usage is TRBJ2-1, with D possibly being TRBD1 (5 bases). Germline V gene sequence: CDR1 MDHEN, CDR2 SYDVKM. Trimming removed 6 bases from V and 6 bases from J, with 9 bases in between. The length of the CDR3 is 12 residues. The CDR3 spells CASRGPGNEQFF. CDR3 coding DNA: TGTGCCAGCAGGGGGCCGGGCAATGAGCAGTTCTTC.

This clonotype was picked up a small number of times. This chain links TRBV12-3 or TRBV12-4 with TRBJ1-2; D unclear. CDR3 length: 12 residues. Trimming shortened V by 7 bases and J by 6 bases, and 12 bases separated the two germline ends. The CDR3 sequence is CASNTFWDGYTF. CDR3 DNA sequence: TGTGCCAGCAACACATTCTGGGATGGCTACACCTTC.

Here the CDR3 DNA reads TGCGCCAGCAGCCCGGTGGGACAGGGTTCTGGGGCCAACGTCCTGACTTTC. Amino acid sequence: CASSPVGQGSGANVLTF. The V and J genes are TRBV5-1 and TRBJ2-6, with 9 bases fitting TRBD1. This CDR3 has 17 residues. The J segment lost 1 base and the V segment lost 4 bases, leaving 6 bases of the junction unmatched. The V gene's germline CDR1 is SGHRS and CDR2 YFSETQ.

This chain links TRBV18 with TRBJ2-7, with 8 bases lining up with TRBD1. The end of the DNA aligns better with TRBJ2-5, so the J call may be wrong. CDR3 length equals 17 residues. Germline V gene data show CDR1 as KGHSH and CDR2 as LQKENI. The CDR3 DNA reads TGTGCCAGCTCACCAAGGTTAGGACAGGGTGGCGGAGAGACCCAGTACTTC. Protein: CASSPRLGQGGGETQYF.

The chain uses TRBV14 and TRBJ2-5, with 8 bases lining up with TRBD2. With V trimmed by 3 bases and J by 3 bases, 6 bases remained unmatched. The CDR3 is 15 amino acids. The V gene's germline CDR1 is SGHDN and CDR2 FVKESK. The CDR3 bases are TGTGCCAGCAGCCAGGTCCGGGGGGGTAAAGAGACCCAGTACTTC. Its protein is CASSQVRGGKETQYF.

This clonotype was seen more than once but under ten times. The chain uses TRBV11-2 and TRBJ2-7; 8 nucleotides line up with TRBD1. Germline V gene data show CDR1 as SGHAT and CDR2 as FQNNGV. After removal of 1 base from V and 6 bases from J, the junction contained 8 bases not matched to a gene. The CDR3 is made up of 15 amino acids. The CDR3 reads CASSLVAPGGSEQYF. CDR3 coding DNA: TGTGCCAGCAGCTTAGTAGCCCCAGGGGGCAGCGAGCAGTACTTC.